One and the same sample provided the 30 T cell receptor beta chains below, sequenced in a study of T-cell reconstitution after alpha-beta-depleted transplantation in children. Unique molecular identifiers were built into the TCRbeta library. MiXCR, run by TCRdb on the PCR reads, gives a single entry per CDR3 protein. The sample holds around 190,000 distinct CDR3 sequences, approximately 6.3% seen once. Sample: PBMCs, taken before TCRalphabeta/CD19-depleted stem cell transplant. The receptors were sampled from a boy between 2 and 10 years old with acute lymphoblastic leukemia, due to receive a stem cell transplant.

This clonotype was picked up many times. The chain combines TRBV7-6 with TRBJ1-6; 8 nucleotides agree with TRBD1. The CDR3 has 12 residues. Germline-derived CDR1 and CDR2 are SGHVS and FNYEAQ. V trimming: 4 bases; J trimming: 12 bases; junction bases outside the gene matches: 2. CDR3: CASSSTGGPLHF. CDR3 sequence (DNA): TGTGCCAGCAGCTCCACAGGGGGACCCCTCCACTTT.

In its sample, this clonotype was seen many times. This rearrangement joins TRBV28 to TRBJ2-7; TRBD1 might be the D (5 bases). Looked up from germline, CDR1 is MDHEN and CDR2 is SYDVKM. The CDR3 has 12 amino acids. V lost 7 bases, J lost 6 bases, and 13 bases lay in between. CDR3 DNA: TGTGCCAGCACCACCTCAGGGTCCGAGCAGTACTTC. Translation gives CASTTSGSEQYF. Full variable domain (remainder filled in from reference TRBV28 and TRBJ2-7): DVKVTQSSRYLVKRTGEKVFLECVQDMDHENMFWYRQDPGLGLRLIYFSYDVKMKEKGDIPEGYSVSREKKERFSLILESASTNQTSMYLCASTTSGSEQYFGPGTRLTVT.

The J gene is TRBJ2-7, the V gene TRBV2, with TRBD1 matching 10 bases. This CDR3 region has 13 residues. Germline V gene sequence: CDR1 SNHLY, CDR2 FYNNEI. After removal of 6 bases from V and 6 bases from J, the junction contained 5 bases not matched to a gene. The chain's CDR3 is CASSPGQGSEQYF. Written as DNA, the CDR3 is TGTGCCAGCAGCCCGGGACAGGGGAGCGAGCAGTACTTC.

This clonotype has only a few counts. The chain recombines TRBV9 with TRBJ2-3, with TRBD2 identical over 7 bases. V gave up 0 bases and J gave up 6 bases; unmatched junction bases: 10. The CDR3 is 16 residues long. Germline V CDR1 and CDR2: SGDLS, YYNGEE. The DNA of the CDR3 is TGTGCCAGCAGCGTAGTCAGCAGCGGGATGGAGGATACGCAGTATTTT. This encodes CASSVVSSGMEDTQYF. Drawing the rest from reference TRBV9 and TRBJ2-3, the complete variable domain is DSGVTQTPKHLITATGQRVTLRCSPRSGDLSVYWYQQSLDQGLQFLIQYYNGEERAKGNILERFSAQQFPDLHSELNLSSLELGDSALYFCASSVVSSGMEDTQYFGPGTRLTVL.

The V call is TRBV5-5, the J call TRBJ2-3, with D unresolved. Deletions cut 4 bases from V and 8 bases from J, with 20 bases between. CDR1 SGHKS and CDR2 YYEKEE come from the germline V gene (reference sequence). This CDR3 has 15 amino acids. The CDR3, as DNA: TGTGCCAGCAGCACCAGACAAATCGACCTGGGTACGCAGTATTTT. Its protein product is CASSTRQIDLGTQYF.

This clonotype has ten or more counts. The chain employs TRBV6-2 or TRBV6-3 and TRBJ2-5; 9 bases fit TRBD1. The CDR3 is 14 amino acids. The V gene's germline CDR1 is MNHEY and CDR2 SVGEGT. V dropped 2 bases and J dropped 5; count of bases not matched to a gene: 3. The CDR3 sequence: CASSYVGQGETQYF. The CDR3 DNA sequence: TGTGCCAGCAGTTACGTCGGACAGGGGGAGACCCAGTACTTC.

In its sample, this clonotype was seen a few times. The J gene is TRBJ2-5, the V gene TRBV12-3 or TRBV12-4, with D maybe TRBD1 (6 bases). The CDR3 covers 17 residues. The V and J ends lost 5 bases and 5 bases respectively, with 24 bases between them. CDR3 bases: TGTGCCAGCAGTCCCCTCATGGCGGTCCCAAGGGGGGAGACCCAGTACTTC. Its translation: CASSPLMAVPRGETQYF.

The sample holds many counts of this clonotype. The V gene is TRBV12-3 or TRBV12-4, the J gene TRBJ1-1; 7 bases map to TRBD1. The CDR3 extends over 15 amino acids. V was pared by 5 bases and J by 1 base, with 7 bases of the junction left unmatched. The CDR3 bases are TGTGCCAGCAGTCCGCTTAGGGGGCGGAACACTGAAGCTTTCTTT. This translates into CASSPLRGRNTEAFF.

This clonotype appeared a few times. The rearrangement joins TRBV20-1 to TRBJ2-3; 13 positions match TRBD2. Per the germline V gene, CDR1 is DFQATT and CDR2 is SNEGSKA (reference sequence). This CDR3 spans 16 amino acids. The junction had 6 bases not matched to a gene; V was cut back by 6 bases and J by 0 bases. Written as DNA, the CDR3 is TGCAGTGCCCTTACACTAGCGGGAGGGAGCACAGATACGCAGTATTTT. Its translation is CSALTLAGGSTDTQYF.

The CDR3 loop is CASSTTVQSYEQYF. As DNA, the CDR3 is TGTGCCAGTAGTACCACCGTTCAGAGCTACGAGCAGTACTTC. The V gene is TRBV19, the J gene TRBJ2-7; D remains ambiguous. The CDR3 is 14 amino acids. CDR1 is LNHDA and CDR2 is SQIVND in the germline V gene (reference sequence). V lost 4 bases to trimming and J lost 3 bases, with 13 bases between them.

Ten or more counts support this clonotype. The chain employs TRBV10-3 and TRBJ1-2; TRBD1 is a possible D gene (6 bases). Germline CDR1 is ENHRY and CDR2 is SYGVKD. Trimming shortened V by 5 bases and J by 1 base, and 14 bases separated the two germline ends. This CDR3 comprises 15 residues. CDR3 protein: CAISTQGVDNYGYTF. The CDR3 nucleotides read TGTGCCATCAGTACACAGGGTGTCGATAACTATGGCTACACCTTC.

This clonotype occurred many times. CDR3 in DNA: TGCGCCAGCAGCCAAGATAGTGGAGGGCTGGCCAACGTCCTGACTTTC. Protein product: CASSQDSGGLANVLTF. The chain is built from TRBV4-3 and TRBJ2-6, with D perhaps matching TRBD2 (6 bases). Trimming cost V 0 bases and J 6 bases, with 12 bases left between them. Germline assignment: CDR1 LGHNA and CDR2 YSLEER. This CDR3 is 16 amino acids long.

In its sample, this clonotype was seen a few times. The V gene is TRBV20-1, the J gene TRBJ1-5; no reliable D call. The V end was cut by 1 base, the J end by 4 bases, with 11 bases between. Looked up from germline, CDR1 is DFQATT and CDR2 is SNEGSKA (reference sequence). The CDR3 spans 14 residues. This chain's CDR3 is CSARVRQSNQPQHF. The CDR3 nucleotides read TGCAGTGCTAGAGTTCGGCAGTCTAATCAGCCCCAGCATTTT.

The table lists this clonotype with many counts. This chain joins TRBV7-3 and TRBJ2-2; D gene unclear. V was pared by 1 base and J by 4 bases, with 13 bases between. The CDR3 spans 16 residues. Per the germline V gene, CDR1 is SGHTA and CDR2 is FQGTGA. The CDR3 loop is CASSLNPSGSTGELFF. CDR3 nucleotide sequence: TGTGCCAGCAGCTTAAATCCGTCTGGAAGCACCGGGGAGCTGTTTTTT.

This clonotype appeared many times. The chain carries TRBV5-1 and TRBJ2-2; D may match TRBD1 or TRBD2 (5 bases each). Germline values: CDR1 SGHRS, CDR2 YFSETQ. The CDR3 sequence is 14 residues long. Trimming took 7 bases from V and 2 from J, leaving 12 bases between them. In DNA form, the CDR3 reads TGCGCCAGCCGAGGGGACCAAAACACCGGGGAGCTGTTTTTT. As protein: CASRGDQNTGELFF. Using reference TRBV5-1 and TRBJ2-2 for the parts outside the CDR3, the full variable domain is KAGVTQTPRYLIKTRGQQVTLSCSPISGHRSVSWYQQTPGQGLQFLFEYFSETQRNKGNFPGRFSGRQFSNSRSEMNVSTLELGDSALYLCASRGDQNTGELFFGEGSRLTVL.

This clonotype showed up many times. This chain links TRBV5-1 with TRBJ2-5; D call uncertain. The CDR3 spans 13 residues. V lost 2 bases to trimming and J lost 2 bases, with 7 bases between them. From germline, CDR1 is SGHRS and CDR2 YFSETQ. The chain's CDR3 is CASSFSNQETQYF. DNA for the CDR3: TGCGCCAGCAGCTTTTCAAATCAAGAGACCCAGTACTTC.

This clonotype has just a few counts. The chain joins TRBV7-8 to TRBJ2-3; D possibly uses TRBD1 or TRBD2 (5 bases each). V was cut by 5 bases and J by 2 bases, with 17 bases left in between. The germline gives CDR1 SGHVS, CDR2 FQNEAQ. This CDR3 contains 16 residues. CDR3 coding DNA: TGTGCCAGCAGCGAGAGGGGACCCCATATCACAGATACGCAGTATTTT. Translating gives CASSERGPHITDTQYF. Complete variable domain (other parts from reference TRBV7-8 and TRBJ2-3): GAGVSQSPRYKVAKRGQDVALRCDPISGHVSLFWYQQALGQGPEFLTYFQNEAQLDKSGLPSDRFFAERPEGSVSTLKIQRTQQEDSAVYLCASSERGPHITDTQYFGPGTRLTVL.

Ten or more counts support this clonotype. The chain employs TRBV29-1 and TRBJ1-1; D possibly corresponds to TRBD1 (5 bases). The CDR3 has 14 amino acids. Trimming took 1 base from V and 3 from J, leaving 12 bases between them. CDR1 is SQVTM, CDR2 ANQGSEA, per germline. The chain's CDR3 is CSVEGLAGDTEAFF. Here the CDR3 DNA reads TGCAGCGTTGAAGGTCTGGCGGGGGACACTGAAGCTTTCTTT.

This clonotype was seen many times. The genes are TRBV29-1 and TRBJ1-2, with TRBD1 identical over 8 bases. Germline V lookup: CDR1 SQVTM, CDR2 ANQGSEA. This CDR3 spans 13 amino acids. V lost 4 bases to trimming and J lost 2 bases; unmatched junction nucleotides: 3. CDR3 residues: CSVVGQDNYGYTF. The CDR3 nucleotides are TGCAGCGTTGTGGGACAGGACAACTATGGCTACACCTTC.

This clonotype showed up many times. This chain connects TRBV15 to TRBJ1-1; D not resolved. Germline V gene sequence: CDR1 LNHNV, CDR2 YYDKDF (reference sequence). V was clipped by 9 bases and J by 7 bases, with 12 bases between them. This CDR3 has 11 residues. The CDR3 DNA follows: TGTGCCACGAAAGGTGGTCGTGAAGCTTTCTTT. Translating it yields CATKGGREAFF. The variable domain in full, with the rest retrieved from reference TRBV15 and TRBJ1-1, is DAMVIQNPRYQVTQFGKPVTLSCSQTLNHNVMYWYQQKSSQAPKLLFHYYDKDFNNEADTPDNFQSRRPNTSFCFLDIRSPGLGDTAMYLCATKGGREAFFGQGTRLTVV.

This clonotype was recorded at least ten times. This chain links TRBV7-9 with TRBJ2-7; D is unresolved. CDR3 length: 12 residues. Deletions cut 5 bases from V and 2 bases from J, with 7 bases between. Germline V gene lookup returns CDR1 SEHNR and CDR2 FQNEAQ (reference sequence). CDR3 sequence reads: CASSLQAYEQYF. CDR3 sequence (DNA): TGTGCCAGCAGCCTCCAGGCCTACGAGCAGTACTTC.

In its sample, this clonotype was seen many times. The CDR3 protein is CSVGSSGSSYNEQFF. CDR3 nucleotides: TGCAGCGTGGGATCTAGCGGGAGCTCCTACAATGAGCAGTTCTTC. The genes are TRBV29-1 and TRBJ2-1; 10 bases match TRBD2. The germline V gene encodes CDR1 SQVTM and CDR2 ANQGSEA. With V trimmed by 6 bases and J by 0 bases, 5 bases remained unmatched. CDR3 size: 15 residues.

In this sample, this clonotype turned up a few times. V is TRBV6-5 and J is TRBJ2-5; 10 positions match TRBD2. Per the germline V gene, CDR1 is MNHEY and CDR2 is SVGAGI. This CDR3 is built from 15 residues. V was pared by 4 bases and J by 4 bases, with 6 bases of the junction left unmatched. The CDR3 is CASSSTSGAGETQYF. The DNA of the CDR3 is TGTGCCAGCAGTTCAACTAGCGGGGCCGGAGAGACCCAGTACTTC.

In this sample, this clonotype turned up many times. This chain links TRBV5-6 with TRBJ2-3; 14 bases fit TRBD2. The ends lost 1 base at V and 1 base at J; junction bases unmatched: 11. The length of the CDR3 is 20 residues. The germline V gene has CDR1 SGHDT and CDR2 YYEEEE. CDR3: CASSLWGGLAGGEGTDTQYF. CDR3 nucleotides: TGTGCCAGCAGCTTGTGGGGCGGACTAGCGGGAGGTGAGGGCACAGATACGCAGTATTTT. The whole variable domain, filled in from reference TRBV5-6 and TRBJ2-3, reads DAGVTQSPTHLIKTRGQQVTLRCSPKSGHDTVSWYQQALGQGPQFIFQYYEEEERQRGNFPDRFSGHQFPNYSSELNVNALLLGDSALYLCASSLWGGLAGGEGTDTQYFGPGTRLTVL.

This clonotype was picked up a small number of times. The chain joins TRBV5-1 to TRBJ1-1; no clear D gene. This CDR3 is built from 15 residues. The germline V gene has CDR1 SGHRS and CDR2 YFSETQ. Trimming shortened V by 4 bases and J by 0 bases, and 13 bases separated the two germline ends. The CDR3 protein is CASSPRGGLNTEAFF. In DNA form, the CDR3 reads TGCGCCAGCAGCCCACGGGGAGGGTTGAACACTGAAGCTTTCTTT.

In its sample, this clonotype was seen many times. J is TRBJ2-3 and V is TRBV20-1, with D tentatively TRBD1 or TRBD2 (5 bases each). The CDR3 has 17 amino acids. V was clipped by 2 bases and J by 0 bases, with 18 bases between them. Germline loops: CDR1 DFQATT, CDR2 SNEGSKA (reference sequence). The CDR3 nucleotides read TGCAGTGCTAGATCCCTCCGGGACGCCACTAGCACAGATACGCAGTATTTT. Translating it yields CSARSLRDATSTDTQYF.

This clonotype was recorded at least ten times. The chain uses TRBV29-1 and TRBJ1-1; no clear D gene. Germline V CDR1 and CDR2: SQVTM, ANQGSEA. There are 13 residues in the CDR3. V lost 3 bases, J lost 1 base, and 9 bases lay in between. This CDR3 is CSVEKGGNTEAFF. DNA for the CDR3: TGCAGCGTTGAGAAAGGTGGGAACACTGAAGCTTTCTTT.

This clonotype was picked up many times. The V gene is TRBV7-6, the J gene TRBJ2-5; unclear D gene. Trimming stripped 1 base from V and 7 bases from J, with 10 bases between. This CDR3 has 13 amino acids. Germline CDR1 SGHVS, CDR2 FNYEAQ. The CDR3 spells CASSLEGRRTQYF. CDR3 nucleotide sequence: TGTGCCAGCAGCTTAGAAGGGCGAAGGACCCAGTACTTC.

This clonotype has only a few counts. J is TRBJ2-7 and V is TRBV11-2, with a weak D call TRBD2 (7 bases). In germline, CDR1 is SGHAT, CDR2 FQNNGV. This CDR3 has 17 amino acids. V was trimmed by 5 bases and J by 1 base, leaving 21 bases between them. For the CDR3, the DNA is TGTGCCAGCAGCGAGAGAGGGGGAGTAGCGGGTTCCTACGAGCAGTACTTC. It codes for CASSERGGVAGSYEQYF. The entire variable domain, with the rest obtained from reference TRBV11-2 and TRBJ2-7, is as follows: EAGVAQSPRYKIIEKRQSVAFWCNPISGHATLYWYQQILGQGPKLLIQFQNNGVVDDSQLPKDRFSAERLKGVDSTLKIQPAKLEDSAVYLCASSERGGVAGSYEQYFGPGTRLTVT.

This clonotype was detected only a few times. The chain combines TRBV28 with TRBJ2-7, with 9 bases aligning to TRBD1. CDR1 and CDR2 from the germline V gene are MDHEN and SYDVKM. The CDR3 sequence is 15 residues long. The ends lost 4 bases at V and 9 bases at J; junction bases unmatched: 13. The CDR3 reads CASSSPGQGSVAQYF. In DNA form, the CDR3 reads TGTGCCAGCAGTTCTCCGGGACAGGGTTCTGTTGCGCAGTACTTC.